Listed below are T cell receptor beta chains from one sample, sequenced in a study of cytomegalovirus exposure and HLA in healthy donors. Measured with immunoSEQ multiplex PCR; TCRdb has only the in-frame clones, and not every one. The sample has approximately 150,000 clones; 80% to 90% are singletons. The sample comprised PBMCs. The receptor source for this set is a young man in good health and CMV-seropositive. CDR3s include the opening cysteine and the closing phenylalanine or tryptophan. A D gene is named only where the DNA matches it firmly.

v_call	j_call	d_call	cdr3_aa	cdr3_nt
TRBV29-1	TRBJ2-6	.	CSVGAGAGANVLTF	TGCAGCGTGGGCGCGGGGGCCGGGGCCAACGTCCTGACTTTC
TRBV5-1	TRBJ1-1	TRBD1	CASSGGQVNTEAFF	TGCGCCAGCAGCGGGGGACAGGTGAACACTGAAGCTTTCTTT
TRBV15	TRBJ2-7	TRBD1	CATSREDRDRGFEQYF	TGTGCCACCAGCAGAGAGGATCGGGACAGGGGATTCGAGCAGTACTTC
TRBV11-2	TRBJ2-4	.	CASNPVVAGNIQYF	TGTGCCAGCAACCCCGTGGTTGCCGGTAACATTCAGTACTTC
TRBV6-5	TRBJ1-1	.	CASSWSKAMNTEAFF	TGTGCCAGCAGTTGGTCGAAAGCCATGAACACTGAAGCTTTCTTT
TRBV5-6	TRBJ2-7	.	CASSSFYEQYF	TGTGCCAGCAGCTCCTTCTACGAGCAGTACTTC
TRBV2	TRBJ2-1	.	CASKGPRGRHYNEQFF	TGTGCCAGCAAGGGGCCTCGTGGGAGGCACTACAATGAGCAGTTCTTC
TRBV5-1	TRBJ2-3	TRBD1	CASSTGQGADTQYF	TGCGCCAGCAGCACCGGACAGGGGGCAGATACGCAGTATTTT
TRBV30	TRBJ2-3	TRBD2	CAWRVLAGGADTQYF	TGTGCCTGGAGGGTACTAGCGGGAGGGGCAGATACGCAGTATTTT
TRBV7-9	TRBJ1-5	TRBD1	CASSLVDRANNQPQHF	TGTGCCAGCAGCCTTGTGGACAGGGCAAACAATCAGCCCCAGCATTTT
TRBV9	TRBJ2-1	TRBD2	CASSVGAGVDYNEQFF	TGTGCCAGCAGCGTAGGGGCGGGAGTGGACTACAATGAGCAGTTCTTC
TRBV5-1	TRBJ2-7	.	CASSSTRDEQYF	TGCGCCAGCAGCTCGACTCGCGACGAGCAGTACTTC
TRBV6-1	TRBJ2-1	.	CASSDSRDEQFF	TGTGCCAGCAGTGATTCGAGAGATGAGCAGTTCTTC
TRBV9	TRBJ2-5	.	CASSVGSLGGRGQETQYF	TGTGCCAGCAGCGTCGGCTCTCTCGGGGGACGCGGCCAAGAGACCCAGTACTTC
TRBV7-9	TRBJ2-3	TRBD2	CASSVPGGTDTQYF	TGTGCCAGCAGCGTCCCGGGGGGGACAGATACGCAGTATTTT